These T cell receptor beta chains were read from a single sample in a study of cytomegalovirus exposure and HLA in healthy donors. TCRdb keeps only in-frame clones here, not all; method: immunoSEQ multiplex PCR. The profile covers 110,000 or so clones, with 82% appearing a single time and 2.5% taken by the ten largest. The sequencing sample was made of PBMCs. The receptor set was obtained from a woman between 18 and 29 years old in good health and CMV-seronegative. Each CDR3 is given with its conserved first and last residue. The D gene is left open where the match is weak. The size of a clone is reported for some rows only, either as once, few or many, or as a class for expanded clones.

>NA|TRBV5-1|NA|TRBJ1-3
CASSNGQTSSGNTIYF
TGCGCCAGCAGCAACGGACAGACAAGCTCTGGAAACACCATATATTTT
>NA|TRBV5-6|TRBD1|TRBJ1-2
CASSLGQGTGGYTF
TGTGCCAGCAGCTTGGGTCAAGGGACAGGTGGCTACACCTTC
>NA|TRBV2|TRBD1|TRBJ1-4
CASSVDRGSNEKLFF
TGTGCCAGCAGTGTAGACAGGGGCTCTAATGAAAAACTGTTTTTT
>NA|TRBV5-1|TRBD1|TRBJ1-6
CASTLAGQERGTLHF
TGCGCCAGCACATTGGCGGGACAGGAAAGAGGGACCCTCCACTTT
>NA|TRBV4-1|NA|TRBJ2-2
CASTGNPNSGELFF
TGCGCCAGCACCGGGAACCCGAACTCCGGGGAGCTGTTTTTT
>NA|TRBV6-5|NA|TRBJ1-1
CASRLEMNTEAFF
TGTGCCAGCAGGCTCGAGATGAACACTGAAGCTTTCTTT
>NA|TRBV2|NA|TRBJ2-3
CASSAGLNTDTQYF
TGTGCCAGCAGTGCCGGACTGAACACAGATACGCAGTATTTT
>NA|TRBV2|TRBD1|TRBJ1-3
CASSEGTGIGNTIYF
TGTGCCAGCAGTGAAGGGACAGGGATTGGAAACACCATATATTTT
>NA|TRBV29-1|TRBD1|TRBJ1-2
CSVGDRESGYTF
TGCAGCGTCGGCGACAGGGAAAGTGGCTACACCTTC
>NA|TRBV5-1|TRBD1|TRBJ1-4
CASRKIGDSLNEKLFF
TGCGCCAGCAGAAAAATCGGGGACAGCCTTAATGAAAAACTGTTTTTT
>few|TRBV4-2|TRBD1|TRBJ2-2
CASSQGTGDGGELFF
TGTGCCAGCAGCCAAGGGACAGGGGATGGCGGGGAGCTGTTTTTT
>NA|TRBV2|TRBD1|TRBJ1-3
CASIGTAASGNTIYF
TGTGCCAGCATAGGGACAGCCGCCTCTGGAAACACCATATATTTT
>NA|TRBV5-1|TRBD2|TRBJ2-1
CASSPGTSGKNEQFF
TGCGCCAGCAGCCCCGGGACTAGCGGGAAGAATGAGCAGTTCTTC
>NA|TRBV2|TRBD1|TRBJ1-6
CASRPEGQGNSPLHF
TGTGCCAGCAGACCCGAGGGACAGGGGAATTCACCCCTCCACTTT
>once|TRBV10-3|TRBD1|TRBJ2-5
CAISDNTGTGGVETQYF
TGTGCCATCAGTGATAACACCGGGACAGGGGGCGTAGAGACCCAGTACTTC
>NA|TRBV6-5|NA|TRBJ1-5
CASSSVFQGSNQPQHF
TGTGCCAGCAGTTCGGTTTTTCAGGGAAGCAATCAGCCCCAGCATTTT
>NA|TRBV28|NA|TRBJ1-2
CASSLYPGALYGYTF
TGTGCCAGCAGTTTATACCCAGGGGCCCTCTATGGCTACACCTTC
>NA|TRBV6-5|TRBD2|TRBJ2-1
CASSPVGGSGNEQFF
TGTGCCAGCAGCCCGGTGGGAGGGTCTGGCAATGAGCAGTTCTTC
>once|TRBV7-2|TRBD1|TRBJ2-2
CASSLRTGGKNTGELFF
TGTGCCAGCAGCTTAAGGACAGGGGGCAAGAACACCGGGGAGCTGTTTTTT
>NA|TRBV29-1|NA|TRBJ1-5
CSVREYSNQPQHF
TGCAGCGTTCGGGAATACAGCAATCAGCCCCAGCATTTT
>NA|TRBV28|TRBD1|TRBJ1-2
CASSLPAGGRSIYGYTF
TGTGCCAGCAGTCTCCCGGCAGGGGGCAGAAGTATCTATGGCTACACCTTC
>NA|TRBV28|TRBD2|TRBJ2-3
CASSFAGAGTDTQYF
TGTGCCAGCAGTTTTGCGGGAGCGGGTACAGATACGCAGTATTTT
>NA|TRBV15|NA|TRBJ2-3
CATSRSLTDTQYF
TGTGCCACCAGCAGATCCCTCACAGATACGCAGTATTTT
>NA|TRBV4-2|NA|TRBJ1-4
CASSQEDPLRGEKLFF
TGTGCCAGCAGCCAAGAAGACCCCCTTAGGGGTGAAAAACTGTTTTTT
>NA|TRBV7-8|TRBD1|TRBJ2-6
CASSQDRVASGANVLTF
TGTGCCAGCAGCCAGGACAGGGTCGCCTCTGGGGCCAACGTCCTGACTTTC
>NA|TRBV27|NA|TRBJ1-2
CASSLYSPGQAYGYTF
TGTGCCAGCAGTTTATATTCTCCGGGACAAGCCTATGGCTACACCTTC